The 5 T cell receptor beta chains listed next were all sequenced from one sample in a study of T cell changes during pregnancy in multiple sclerosis. Clones were read by immunoSEQ multiplex PCR, and TCRdb kept only the in-frame ones, dropping some. The data show about 77,000 clones, 85% to 95% seen once. Sequences were derived from peripheral blood, sampled after pregnancy. The origin of the receptors is a female donor in good health, enrolled as a control in a pregnancy study.

This clone appeared a few times. The chain employs TRBV5-1 and TRBJ1-2, with D unclear. V was shortened by 5 bases and J by 5 bases, with 16 bases between the two germline ends. The CDR3 extends over 14 amino acids. Germline V CDR1 and CDR2: SGHRS, YFSETQ. The CDR3 DNA reads as TGCGCCAGCAGGAGCGGACCAGCGGCGTATGGCTACACCTTC. The encoded protein is CASRSGPAAYGYTF. Complete variable domain (other parts from reference TRBV5-1 and TRBJ1-2): KAGVTQTPRYLIKTRGQQVTLSCSPISGHRSVSWYQQTPGQGLQFLFEYFSETQRNKGNFPGRFSGRQFSNSRSEMNVSTLELGDSALYLCASRSGPAAYGYTFGSGTRLTVV.

The CDR3 DNA is TGTGCCATCAGGGCTCGGGAGGGCAGCGGGGAGCTGTTTTTT. Protein sequence: CAIRAREGSGELFF. The chain employs TRBV10-3 and TRBJ2-2, with 8 bases identical to TRBD2. From germline, CDR1 is ENHRY and CDR2 SYGVKD. This CDR3 contains 14 residues. V was pared by 6 bases and J by 7 bases, with 7 bases of the junction left unmatched.

This sequence joins TRBV11-2 and TRBJ1-1; possibly TRBD1 for D (6 bases). Germline CDR1 reads SGHAT; CDR2 reads FQNNGV. Trimming removed 5 bases from V and 1 base from J, with 8 bases in between. The CDR3 extends over 13 amino acids. The DNA of the CDR3 is TGTGCCAGCAGCCTACAGGGGAACACTGAAGCTTTCTTT. It translates to CASSLQGNTEAFF.

The chain recombines TRBV18 with TRBJ2-1, with 8 bases aligning to TRBD1. Trimming removed 3 bases from V and 7 bases from J; junction bases left unmatched: 8. This CDR3 has 15 residues. CDR1 KGHSH and CDR2 LQKENI come from the germline V gene. In nucleotides, the CDR3 is TGTGCCAGCTCACCGGACAGGGTGGGCGGGAATGAGCAGTTCTTC. This gives the protein CASSPDRVGGNEQFF.

J is TRBJ2-7 and V is TRBV5-1; 7 nucleotides line up with TRBD2. Losses at the gene ends were 0 bases for V and 2 bases for J; bases not matched to a gene: 8. Germline CDR1 reads SGHRS; CDR2 reads YFSETQ. The CDR3 runs to 16 residues. CDR3 region: CASSLVQGGRAYEQYF. CDR3 nucleotides: TGCGCCAGCAGCTTGGTTCAGGGAGGGCGAGCCTACGAGCAGTACTTC.